These 20 T cell receptor beta chains originate from one sample sequenced in a study of shared clonotypes between healthy human individuals. The assay was immunoSEQ multiplex PCR, and TCRdb's table has in-frame clones only and misses some. Of more than 2,000,000 clones in the sample, roughly nine tenths are singletons; the top ten hold roughly 0.14%. Material: naive CD4+ T cells sorted from blood. Subset noted: CD45RA+ positively selected. Every receptor here comes from a man aged 18 to 30 in good health.

The CDR3 sequence: CASSKVPGQFSYEQYF. As DNA, the CDR3 is TGTGCCAGCAGCAAAGTTCCAGGGCAGTTCTCCTACGAGCAGTACTTC. The gene calls are TRBV21-1 and TRBJ2-7; the table's D call of TRBD1 was not tested on the DNA. TRBV21-1 is an annotated pseudogene. The length of the CDR3 is 16 residues.

The chain links TRBV6-5 to TRBJ1-2, with no clear D. This CDR3 has 13 amino acids. CDR1 and CDR2 (germline): MNHEY, SVGAGI. Deletions cut 0 bases from V and 5 bases from J, with 7 bases between. The CDR3 DNA is TGTGCCAGCAGTTACTCGGCGCAGTATGGCTACACCTTC. Translation: CASSYSAQYGYTF.

This clone is a singleton in its sample. The chain combines TRBV11-2 with TRBJ2-5; no clear D. The DNA end is more similar to TRBJ2-7, so the J call may be wrong. This CDR3 has 13 amino acids. From germline, CDR1 is SGHAT and CDR2 FQNNGV. In DNA, the CDR3 is TGTGCCAGCAGCTTAGAGTCCGTCTACGAGCAGTACTTC. Protein product: CASSLESVYEQYF.

The V and J genes are TRBV9 and TRBJ2-7; 7 nucleotides match TRBD1. Germline-derived CDR1 and CDR2 are SGDLS and YYNGEE. The CDR3 consists of 14 residues. Trimming cost V 3 bases and J 6 bases; bases outside gene matches: 9. The CDR3 is CASSDPSTGFEQYF. The CDR3 nucleotides read TGTGCCAGCAGCGACCCCTCGACAGGGTTCGAGCAGTACTTC.

The chain combines TRBV6-5 with TRBJ2-2; a weak D match, TRBD2 (5 bases). Germline CDR1 MNHEY, CDR2 SVGAGI. The CDR3 has 13 residues. Trimming took off 2 bases at V and 4 bases at J, with 5 bases between the two ends. DNA of the CDR3: TGTGCCAGCAGTTACGAGGGCACCGGGGAGCTGTTTTTT. It is translated as CASSYEGTGELFF.

The J gene is TRBJ1-5, the V gene TRBV15; perhaps TRBD1 as D (5 bases). CDR3 length equals 18 residues. V was cut by 0 bases and J by 0 bases, with 15 bases left in between. The germline gives CDR1 LNHNV, CDR2 YYDKDF (reference sequence). The chain's CDR3 is CATSRDLAGSSSNQPQHF. For the CDR3, the DNA is TGTGCCACCAGCAGAGATCTAGCAGGGTCGAGTAGCAATCAGCCCCAGCATTTT.

The V and J genes are TRBV7-2 and TRBJ2-3; D is undetermined. CDR1 is SGHTA and CDR2 is FQGNSA in the germline V gene. With 5 bases removed from V and 4 bases from J, the gap between germline ends came to 10 bases. The CDR3 spans 13 residues. Here the CDR3 DNA reads TGTGCCAGCAGCCCATTCGTCCCAGATACGCAGTATTTT. Its translation is CASSPFVPDTQYF.

The chain recombines TRBV6-5 with TRBJ2-3; TRBD1 agrees at 9 bases. The CDR3 is made up of 15 amino acids. Germline V gene sequence: CDR1 MNHEY, CDR2 SVGAGI. V lost 6 bases and J lost 7; bases outside the gene matches: 11. The CDR3 DNA is TGTGCCAGCAGCTCCGGACAGGGGAATTTGTATACGCAGTATTTT. The encoded protein is CASSSGQGNLYTQYF.

The chain combines TRBV9 with TRBJ2-3; D gene ambiguous. V gave up 4 bases and J gave up 3 bases, with 15 bases separating them. This CDR3 spans 15 amino acids. Germline CDR1 reads SGDLS; CDR2 reads YYNGEE. The CDR3 protein is CASSPSEGSTDTQYF. The CDR3 nucleotides read TGTGCCAGCAGCCCATCAGAAGGATCGACAGATACGCAGTATTTT. Looking up the rest from reference TRBV9 and TRBJ2-3 gives the full variable domain: DSGVTQTPKHLITATGQRVTLRCSPRSGDLSVYWYQQSLDQGLQFLIQYYNGEERAKGNILERFSAQQFPDLHSELNLSSLELGDSALYFCASSPSEGSTDTQYFGPGTRLTVL.

This sequence joins TRBV28 and TRBJ1-2; 11 nucleotides match TRBD1. The germline gives CDR1 MDHEN, CDR2 SYDVKM. The CDR3 consists of 15 residues. The V and J ends lost 6 bases and 3 bases, in that order; junction bases with no gene match: 6. CDR3 coding DNA: TGTGCCAGCAGCTTGGACAGGGGGCTTCACTATGGCTACACCTTC. It yields the protein CASSLDRGLHYGYTF.

The sample holds a few counts of this clone. The chain joins TRBV2 to TRBJ1-2; the D gene is possibly TRBD1 (6 bases). The CDR3 has 13 residues. Germline assignment: CDR1 SNHLY and CDR2 FYNNEI. Trimming shortened V by 3 bases and J by 4 bases, and 9 bases separated the two germline ends. The CDR3 loop is CASSDETGYGYTF. DNA of the CDR3: TGTGCCAGCAGTGACGAGACAGGCTATGGCTACACCTTC.

J is TRBJ2-7 and V is TRBV18; 8 bases are a match to TRBD1. The germline gives CDR1 KGHSH, CDR2 LQKENI. The CDR3 totals 16 residues. V shed 8 bases and J 5 bases; nucleotides not matched to a gene: 17. The CDR3: CASAGQGRTVQHEQYF. CDR3 sequence (DNA): TGTGCCAGCGCCGGACAGGGTAGAACTGTACAACACGAGCAGTACTTC.

V usage is TRBV30 and J usage is TRBJ1-1; TRBD1 is a possible D gene (5 bases). CDR3 length: 15 amino acids. V was pared by 2 bases and J by 0 bases, with 13 bases between. Germline CDR1 and CDR2: GTSNPN and SVGIG (reference sequence). In DNA, the CDR3 is TGTGCCTGGAGTTATGCCGGGACGGTGAACACTGAAGCTTTCTTT. This sequence encodes CAWSYAGTVNTEAFF.

This clone was found once. CDR3 residues: CASSPRDQLNTEAFF. CDR3 sequence (DNA): TGTGCCAGTAGTCCCCGGGACCAACTAAACACTGAAGCTTTCTTT. The J gene is TRBJ1-1, the V gene TRBV19; the D gene is possibly TRBD1 (5 bases). Germline V gene data show CDR1 as LNHDA and CDR2 as SQIVND (reference sequence). This CDR3 has 15 residues. The V end lost 5 bases, the J end lost 2 bases, and 15 bases lay between the germline ends.

This clone appeared once. V is TRBV6-4 and J is TRBJ1-2; D is unclear. The germline CDR1 and CDR2 sequences are MRHNA and SNTAGT. CDR3 length: 13 amino acids. V shed 3 bases and J shed 3 bases, with 8 bases lying between them. The CDR3 coding sequence is TGTGCCAGCAGTGATCGAGAGTACTATGGCTACACCTTC. Protein: CASSDREYYGYTF.

The chain links TRBV30 to TRBJ1-6; no clear D gene. The CDR3 contains 14 residues. Germline CDR1 is GTSNPN and CDR2 is SVGIG (reference sequence). The V and J ends lost 3 bases and 8 bases respectively, with 14 bases between them. CDR3 sequence: CAWSSGLTDSPLHF. The CDR3 bases are TGTGCCTGGAGCTCCGGACTAACGGATTCACCCCTCCACTTT.

The V and J genes are TRBV18 and TRBJ2-1, with TRBD2 matching over 14 bases. After removal of 6 bases from V and 8 bases from J, the junction contained 9 bases not matched to a gene. Germline CDR1 and CDR2: KGHSH and LQKENI. The CDR3 extends over 16 amino acids. The CDR3 sequence is CASSRLAGGPMDEQFF. DNA of the CDR3: TGTGCCAGCTCTCGACTAGCGGGAGGGCCGATGGATGAGCAGTTCTTC.

The CDR3 DNA is TGTGCCAGCAGAAACAAGGGACAGGGAGGACCTGGAAACACCATATATTTT. This sequence encodes CASRNKGQGGPGNTIYF. This chain connects TRBV11-2 to TRBJ1-3; 9 bases are shared with TRBD1. J gave up 2 bases and V 6 bases, and 11 bases lay outside the gene matches. CDR3 length: 17 residues. Per the germline V gene, CDR1 is SGHAT and CDR2 is FQNNGV.

The rearrangement joins TRBV10-3 to TRBJ2-1; D may be TRBD1 or TRBD2 (5 bases each). V was cut by 7 bases and J by 4 bases, with 14 bases left in between. The CDR3 loop spans 14 amino acids. Looked up from germline, CDR1 is ENHRY and CDR2 is SYGVKD. In nucleotides, the CDR3 is TGTGCCATCAATCTAGGGGAGAATTACAATGAGCAGTTCTTC. This gives the protein CAINLGENYNEQFF.

J is TRBJ2-7 and V is TRBV5-1; D might be TRBD1 (6 bases). Germline values: CDR1 SGHRS, CDR2 YFSETQ. Trimming cost V 0 bases and J 6 bases, with 13 bases left between them. CDR3 length equals 14 residues. CDR3 in DNA: TGCGCCAGCAGCTTGGGTTGGACAGAAGGCGAGCAGTACTTC. Translating gives CASSLGWTEGEQYF.